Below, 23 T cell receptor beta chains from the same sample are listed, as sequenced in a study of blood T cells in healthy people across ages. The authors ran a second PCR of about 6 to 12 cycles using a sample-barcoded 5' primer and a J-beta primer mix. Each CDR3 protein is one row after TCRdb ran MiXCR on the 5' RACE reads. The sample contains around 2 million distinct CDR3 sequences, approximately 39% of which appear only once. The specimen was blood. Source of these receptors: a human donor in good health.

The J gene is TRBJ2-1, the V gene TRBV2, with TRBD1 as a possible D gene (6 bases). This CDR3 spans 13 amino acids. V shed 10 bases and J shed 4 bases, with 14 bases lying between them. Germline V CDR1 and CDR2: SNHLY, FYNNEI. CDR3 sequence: CAIPGQGYNEQFF. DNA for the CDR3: TGTGCCATACCGGGACAAGGGTACAATGAGCAGTTCTTC.

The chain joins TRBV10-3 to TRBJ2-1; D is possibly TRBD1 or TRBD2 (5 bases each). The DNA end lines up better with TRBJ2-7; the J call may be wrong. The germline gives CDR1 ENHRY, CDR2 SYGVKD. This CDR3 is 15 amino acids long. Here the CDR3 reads CAISDPPQGDYEQYF. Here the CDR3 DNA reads TGTGCCATCAGCGACCCGCCTCAGGGAGACTACGAGCAGTACTTC.

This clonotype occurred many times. For the CDR3, the DNA is TGTGCCAGCAGCGTAGGGGGGGCCTCCTACAATGAGCAGTTCTTC. It yields the protein CASSVGGASYNEQFF. The rearrangement joins TRBV9 to TRBJ2-1, with D perhaps given as TRBD1 or TRBD2 (6 bases each). Trimming took off 0 bases at V and 0 bases at J, with 7 bases between the two ends. CDR1 SGDLS and CDR2 YYNGEE come from the germline V gene. This CDR3 has 15 residues.

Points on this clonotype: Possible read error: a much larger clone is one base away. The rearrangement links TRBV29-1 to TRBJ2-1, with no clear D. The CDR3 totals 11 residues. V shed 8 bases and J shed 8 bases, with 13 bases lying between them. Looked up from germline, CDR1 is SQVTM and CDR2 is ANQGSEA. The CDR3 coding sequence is TGCAGCATTGTCCCATTGGATGAGCAGTTCTTC. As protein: CSIVPLDEQFF.

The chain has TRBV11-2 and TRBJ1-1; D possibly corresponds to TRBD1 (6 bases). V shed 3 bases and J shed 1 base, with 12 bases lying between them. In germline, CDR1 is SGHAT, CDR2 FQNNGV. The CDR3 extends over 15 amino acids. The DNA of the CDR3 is TGTGCCAGCAGCTTCCAACAGGGATGGAACACTGAAGCTTTCTTT. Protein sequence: CASSFQQGWNTEAFF.

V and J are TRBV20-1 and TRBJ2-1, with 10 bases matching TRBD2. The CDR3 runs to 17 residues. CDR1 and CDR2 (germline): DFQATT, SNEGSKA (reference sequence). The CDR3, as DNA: TGCAGCTCCCTCGCTAGCGGGGGTTACAGCTCCTACAATGAGCAGTTCTTC. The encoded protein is CSSLASGGYSSYNEQFF.

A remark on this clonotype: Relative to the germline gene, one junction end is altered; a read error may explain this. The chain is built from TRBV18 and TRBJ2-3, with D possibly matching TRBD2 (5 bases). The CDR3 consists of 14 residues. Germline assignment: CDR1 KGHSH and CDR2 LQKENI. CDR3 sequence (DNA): TGTGCCAGCTCCGATACTTCTAGCATAGATACGCAGTATTTT. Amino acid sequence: CASSDTSSIDTQYF. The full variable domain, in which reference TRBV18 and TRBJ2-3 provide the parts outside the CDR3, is NAGVMQNPRHLVRRRGQEARLRCSPMKGHSHVYWYRQLPEEGLKFMVYLQKENIIDESGMPKERFSAEFPKEGPSILRIQQVVRGDSAAYFCASSDTSSIDTQYFGPGTRLTVL.

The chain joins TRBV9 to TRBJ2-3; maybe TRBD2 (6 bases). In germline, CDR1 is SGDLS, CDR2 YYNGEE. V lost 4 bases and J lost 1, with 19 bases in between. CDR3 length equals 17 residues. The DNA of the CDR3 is TGTGCCAGCAGCTCCCGAGGTTTGGAGGGTCGCACAGATACGCAGTATTTT. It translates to CASSSRGLEGRTDTQYF.

The CDR3 is CASSQDGAAYSNQPQHF. The DNA of the CDR3 is TGTGCCAGCAGCCAAGATGGGGCAGCTTATAGCAATCAGCCCCAGCATTTT. This rearrangement joins TRBV4-2 to TRBJ1-5; weak D call: TRBD1 (5 bases). The germline gives CDR1 LGHNA, CDR2 YNFKEQ. Trimming stripped 0 bases from V and 0 bases from J, with 12 bases between. The CDR3 is 17 residues long.

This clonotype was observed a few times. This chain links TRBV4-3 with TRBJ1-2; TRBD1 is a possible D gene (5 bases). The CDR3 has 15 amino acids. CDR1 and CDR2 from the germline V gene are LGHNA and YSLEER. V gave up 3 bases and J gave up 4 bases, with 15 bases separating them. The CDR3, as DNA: TGCGCCAGCAGCCAGAGGGACGGGGAGGGCTATGGCTACACCTTC. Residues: CASSQRDGEGYGYTF.

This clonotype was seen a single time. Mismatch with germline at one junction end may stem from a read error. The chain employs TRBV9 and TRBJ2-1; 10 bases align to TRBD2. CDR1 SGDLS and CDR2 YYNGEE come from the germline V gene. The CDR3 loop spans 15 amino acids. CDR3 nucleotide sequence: TGTGCCGGCAGCCGAACTAGCGGGGCCTACAATGAGCAGTTCTTC. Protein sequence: CAGSRTSGAYNEQFF.

The CDR3 sequence is CASSVKGGTDTQYF. CDR3 in DNA: TGTGCCAGCAGTGTTAAAGGGGGCACAGATACGCAGTATTTT. This sequence joins TRBV6-4 and TRBJ2-3; D possibly corresponds to TRBD1 (5 bases). The CDR3 totals 14 residues. Trimming left V 4 bases short and J 1 base short, with 9 bases between. Germline values: CDR1 MRHNA, CDR2 SNTAGT.

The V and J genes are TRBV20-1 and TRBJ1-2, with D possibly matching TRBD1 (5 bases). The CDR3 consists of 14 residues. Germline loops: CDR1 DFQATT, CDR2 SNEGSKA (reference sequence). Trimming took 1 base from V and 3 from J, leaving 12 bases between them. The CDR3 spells CSARVQGGYYGYTF. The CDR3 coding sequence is TGCAGTGCTAGAGTGCAGGGAGGATACTATGGCTACACCTTC.

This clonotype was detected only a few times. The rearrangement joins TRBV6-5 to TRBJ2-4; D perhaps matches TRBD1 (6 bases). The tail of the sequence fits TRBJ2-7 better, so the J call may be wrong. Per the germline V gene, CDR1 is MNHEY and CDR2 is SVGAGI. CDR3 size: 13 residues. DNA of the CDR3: TGTGCCGCCTTAGACAGGTCCGCCTACGAGCAGTACTTC. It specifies CAALDRSAYEQYF.

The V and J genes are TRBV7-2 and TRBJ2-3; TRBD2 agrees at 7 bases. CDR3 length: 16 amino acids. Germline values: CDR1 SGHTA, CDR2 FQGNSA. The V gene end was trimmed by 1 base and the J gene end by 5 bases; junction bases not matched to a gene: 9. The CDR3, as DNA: TGTGCCAGCAGCTTAGACGGGGGAGGGGTTGAAGATACGCAGTATTTT. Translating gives CASSLDGGGVEDTQYF.

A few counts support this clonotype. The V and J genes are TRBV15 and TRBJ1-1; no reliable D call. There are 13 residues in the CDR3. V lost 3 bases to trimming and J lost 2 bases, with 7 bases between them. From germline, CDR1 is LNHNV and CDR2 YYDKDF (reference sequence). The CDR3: CATSSGINTEAFF. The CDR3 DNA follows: TGTGCCACCAGCAGTGGCATTAACACTGAAGCTTTCTTT.

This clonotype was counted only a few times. CDR3 residues: CAISSTGLEGAETQYF. DNA for the CDR3: TGTGCCATCAGCTCGACGGGACTAGAGGGTGCGGAGACCCAGTACTTC. The chain carries TRBV10-3 and TRBJ2-5; 8 bases are a match to TRBD2. CDR1 is ENHRY, CDR2 SYGVKD, per germline. The CDR3 extends over 16 amino acids. The V and J ends lost 6 bases and 5 bases, in that order; junction bases with no gene match: 14.

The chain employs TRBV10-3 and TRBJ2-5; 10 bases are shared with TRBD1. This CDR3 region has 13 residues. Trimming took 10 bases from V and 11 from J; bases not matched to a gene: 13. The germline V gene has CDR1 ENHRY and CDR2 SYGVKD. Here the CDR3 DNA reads TGTGCCACCTTAAGACAGGGGGCTAAGGAGCAGTACTTC. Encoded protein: CATLRQGAKEQYF.

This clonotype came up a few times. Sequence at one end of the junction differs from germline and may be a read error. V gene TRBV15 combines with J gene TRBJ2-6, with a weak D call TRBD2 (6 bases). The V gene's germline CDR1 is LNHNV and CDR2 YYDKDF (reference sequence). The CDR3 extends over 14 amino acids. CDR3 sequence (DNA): TGTGCCACTAAAAGATCCGGGGGTAACAACGTCCGGACTTTC. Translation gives CATKRSGGNNVRTF.

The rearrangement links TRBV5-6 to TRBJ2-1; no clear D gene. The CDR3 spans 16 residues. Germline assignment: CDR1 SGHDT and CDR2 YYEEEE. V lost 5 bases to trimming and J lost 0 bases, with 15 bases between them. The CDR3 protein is CASSPIVGISYNEQFF. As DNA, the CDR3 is TGTGCCAGCAGTCCGATTGTGGGAATCTCCTACAATGAGCAGTTCTTC.

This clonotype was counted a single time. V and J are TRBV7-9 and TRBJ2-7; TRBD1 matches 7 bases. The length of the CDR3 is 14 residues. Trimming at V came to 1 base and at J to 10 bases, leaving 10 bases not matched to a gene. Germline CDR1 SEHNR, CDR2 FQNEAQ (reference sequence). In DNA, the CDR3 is TGTGCCAGCAGCTTAGAGGGGGCAGGAGAGGCCCAGTACTTC. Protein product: CASSLEGAGEAQYF.

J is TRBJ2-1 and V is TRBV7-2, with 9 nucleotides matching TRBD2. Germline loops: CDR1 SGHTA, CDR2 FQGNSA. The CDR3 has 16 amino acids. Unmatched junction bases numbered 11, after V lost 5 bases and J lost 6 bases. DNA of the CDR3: TGTGCCAGCAGCCCGAGTAGCGGGGGAGGTTGCAATGAGCAGTTCTTC. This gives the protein CASSPSSGGGCNEQFF.

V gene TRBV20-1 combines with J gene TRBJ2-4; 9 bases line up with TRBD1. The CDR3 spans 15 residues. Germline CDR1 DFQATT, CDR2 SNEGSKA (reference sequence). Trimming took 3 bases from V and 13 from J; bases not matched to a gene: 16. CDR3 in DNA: TGCAGTGCTAGGAGGGACAGGGCCTTACCAAATGAGCAGTACTTC. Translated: CSARRDRALPNEQYF.